This is a list of T cell receptor beta chains from one sample in a study of T cells in Graves' hyperthyroidism and ophthalmopathy. Each CDR3 protein gets one entry after TCRdb re-called the multiplex PCR reads with MiXCR. The table has 200,000 to 250,000 distinct CDR3 sequences, over 20% seen once; the top ten hold 35% to 40%. Sequencing was done on a sample of blood. The source of these receptors is a woman in her forties with Graves' ophthalmopathy. The conserved cysteine and the conserved F or W are not part of the CDR3 here.

v_gene,CDR3aa
TRBV11-1,ASSLYGGGTEAF
TRBV20-1,SARMGDRFTRPNYGYT
TRBV28,ASRETLSNQPQH
TRBV28,ASLQGTSNQPQH
TRBV7-8,ASSSRRTSYEQY
TRBV28,ASSPGGPLEQY
TRBV6-1,ASSEFRRITGELF
TRBV3-1,ASRSGPMNTEAF
TRBV6-2/TRBV6-3,ASSAGDRGNTGELF
TRBV15,ATSRGGGYNEQF
TRBV5-1,ASSFTDTQY
TRBV12-3/TRBV12-4,ASSRDYGETQY
TRBV4-2,ASSQENLNTGELF
TRBV7-3,ASRRDTGTEAF
TRBV29-1,SVPTGDGGYT
TRBV19,ASSFTQKIVYEQY
TRBV20-1,SASRTSGRNEQY
TRBV6-2/TRBV6-3,ASSLTGTGEETQY
TRBV12-3/TRBV12-4,ASSFSQVNTIY
TRBV7-2,ASSQGLAGIYEQY
TRBV20-1,SARDMRQGMIYEQY
TRBV6-1,ASVGGESYSNQPQH
TRBV19,ASSEGTGGVETQY
TRBV28,ASSFDRDTEAF
TRBV10-3,ATSRGTKETQY
TRBV2,ARGERTNTGELF
TRBV12-3/TRBV12-4,ASSFGGGTEAF
TRBV11-2,ASSLSASNYGYT
TRBV20-1,SAPQLGGYT
TRBV20-1,SARVGERGRNSPLH
TRBV30,AWSRFLGQGSYEQY
TRBV4-2,ASSPNRGLRAF
TRBV7-9,ASSLETAWEAF
TRBV2,ASSGSRGSYEQY
TRBV28,ASVFGSGRYTGELF
TRBV6-2/TRBV6-3,ASSHRQFSGANVLT
TRBV6-2/TRBV6-3,ASSYEWDLPNSYEQY
TRBV5-1,ASSLEGVYRDYGYT
TRBV20-1,SARRQGGGYT
TRBV7-6,ASSLATGGAIY